The 20 T cell receptor beta chains presented below share a single source sample, sequenced in a study of blood T cell repertoires in COVID-19. Some clones are missing from TCRdb's copy, which holds only in-frame ones; the method was immunoSEQ multiplex PCR. There are around 370,000 clones in the sample; about 88% occur only once, and 6% to 8.5% lies in the top ten. Sequenced input: peripheral blood. Receptor source: a woman aged 70 to 79 with COVID-19, enrolled during active disease.

This chain uses TRBV19 with TRBJ2-7; D perhaps matches TRBD2 (5 bases). The CDR3 extends over 14 amino acids. The germline V and J ends were trimmed by 3 bases and 0 bases, with 9 bases remaining between them. CDR1 LNHDA and CDR2 SQIVND come from the germline V gene (reference sequence). The CDR3 reads CASSMSGTSYEQYF. The CDR3, as DNA: TGTGCCAGTAGTATGAGCGGAACCTCCTACGAGCAGTACTTC.

The chain links TRBV6-5 to TRBJ1-6; 8 bases agree with TRBD1. Per the germline V gene, CDR1 is MNHEY and CDR2 is SVGAGI. The junction had 8 bases not matched to a gene; V was cut back by 2 bases and J by 8 bases. The CDR3 runs 16 residues. The CDR3, as DNA: TGTGCCAGCAGTTACGAAGGGACAGGCAACTATTCACCCCTCCACTTT. It encodes CASSYEGTGNYSPLHF.

This sequence joins TRBV27 and TRBJ2-7; TRBD2 matches at 10 bases. Per the germline V gene, CDR1 is MNHEY and CDR2 is SMNVEV (reference sequence). After removal of 7 bases from V and 2 bases from J, the junction contained 17 bases not matched to a gene. The CDR3 sequence is 18 residues long. The CDR3 is CASTPPQRGGPSPYEQYF. Here the CDR3 DNA reads TGTGCCAGCACCCCCCCCCAGCGGGGGGGACCGTCCCCCTACGAGCAGTACTTC.

The chain employs TRBV12-3 or TRBV12-4 and TRBJ2-1; 7 bases map to TRBD1. The CDR3 covers 11 residues. V trimming: 10 bases; J trimming: 8 bases; junction bases outside the gene matches: 5. CDR3 loop: CATQGRYEQFF. The CDR3 nucleotides are TGTGCCACACAGGGGCGGTATGAGCAGTTCTTC.

There are a few counts of this clone. The chain has TRBV6-5 and TRBJ1-1, with D possibly TRBD1 on 5 matching bases. CDR1 is MNHEY, CDR2 SVGAGI, per germline. V was trimmed by 7 bases and J by 2 bases, leaving 14 bases between them. This CDR3 spans 14 amino acids. This chain's CDR3 is CASKPSQGNTEAFF. The CDR3 DNA is TGTGCCAGCAAACCATCTCAGGGAAACACTGAAGCTTTCTTT.

The CDR3 nucleotides are TGTGCCAGCAGTTCCCCCCAGAGCAATCAGCCCCAGCATTTT. This translates into CASSSPQSNQPQHF. This rearrangement joins TRBV27 to TRBJ1-5; D unclear. The CDR3 extends over 14 amino acids. The V end was cut by 4 bases, the J end by 1 base, with 8 bases between. Germline values: CDR1 MNHEY, CDR2 SMNVEV (reference sequence).

This clone has only a few counts. The chain combines TRBV18 with TRBJ1-1; D possibly corresponds to TRBD1 (5 bases). Germline loops: CDR1 KGHSH, CDR2 LQKENI. This CDR3 contains 15 residues. Trimming left V 1 base short and J 4 bases short, with 13 bases between. The CDR3 DNA is TGTGCCAGCTCACCACTTCAGGGCTCGGGCACTGAAGCTTTCTTT. Translation gives CASSPLQGSGTEAFF.

The chain has TRBV7-8 and TRBJ1-1; 7 bases align to TRBD1. The germline gives CDR1 SGHVS, CDR2 FQNEAQ. The CDR3 sequence is 13 residues long. J gave up 4 bases and V 6 bases, and 5 bases lay outside the gene matches. The CDR3, as DNA: TGTGCCAGCAGTCCAGGGGGTCTCACTGAAGCTTTCTTT. It specifies CASSPGGLTEAFF.

The chain joins TRBV7-2 to TRBJ1-2; 7 bases fit TRBD1. In germline, CDR1 is SGHTA, CDR2 FQGNSA. With 4 bases clipped from V and 13 bases from J, the junction kept 6 bases outside the gene matches. The CDR3 length is 11 residues. The CDR3 nucleotides are TGTGCCAGCAGCTGGGACAGACTGGTCACCTTC. This gives the protein CASSWDRLVTF.

The V call is TRBV6-5, the J call TRBJ1-2; TRBD1 aligns across 7 bases. Unmatched junction bases numbered 5, after V lost 6 bases and J lost 4 bases. From germline, CDR1 is MNHEY and CDR2 SVGAGI. The CDR3 is 13 amino acids. The CDR3 DNA follows: TGTGCCAGCAGCCCCGACAGGGTCTATGGCTACACCTTC. Translating gives CASSPDRVYGYTF.

The chain is built from TRBV27 and TRBJ2-3; 7 bases are shared with TRBD2. J lost 4 bases, V lost 11 bases, and 12 bases had no gene match. CDR3 length equals 14 residues. CDR1 is MNHEY and CDR2 is SMNVEV in the germline V gene (reference sequence). The CDR3 sequence is CAASFGGIADTQYF. Here the CDR3 DNA reads TGTGCCGCCTCCTTCGGGGGGATCGCAGATACGCAGTATTTT.

The chain joins TRBV18 to TRBJ1-2; D gene ambiguous. The V and J ends lost 4 bases and 4 bases respectively, with 4 bases between them. The V gene's germline CDR1 is KGHSH and CDR2 LQKENI. The CDR3 loop spans 11 amino acids. CDR3 loop: CASSRSYGYTF. The CDR3 nucleotides are TGTGCCAGCTCACGTAGCTATGGCTACACCTTC. Complete variable domain (other parts from reference TRBV18 and TRBJ1-2): NAGVMQNPRHLVRRRGQEARLRCSPMKGHSHVYWYRQLPEEGLKFMVYLQKENIIDESGMPKERFSAEFPKEGPSILRIQQVVRGDSAAYFCASSRSYGYTFGSGTRLTVV.

The V gene is TRBV6-5, the J gene TRBJ1-5, with D perhaps matching TRBD1 (6 bases). Deletions cut 5 bases from V and 5 bases from J, with 7 bases between. CDR3 length: 12 residues. Looked up from germline, CDR1 is MNHEY and CDR2 is SVGAGI. CDR3 protein: CASSTGHQPQHF. The CDR3 DNA is TGTGCCAGCAGTACAGGGCATCAGCCCCAGCATTTT.

This clone was detected once. J is TRBJ2-5 and V is TRBV7-9; tentative D call: TRBD1 (6 bases). Between the trimmed V and J ends, which lost 3 bases and 3 bases, there was a span of 11 bases. Germline CDR1 and CDR2: SEHNR and FQNEAQ (reference sequence). This CDR3 is 14 amino acids long. The CDR3 coding sequence is TGTGCCAGCAGCTTCGGAACAGGGAAAGAGACCCAGTACTTC. Residues: CASSFGTGKETQYF.

There are a few counts of this clone. V is TRBV19 and J is TRBJ1-2; TRBD1 might be the D (5 bases). V lost 3 bases to trimming and J lost 2 bases, with 16 bases between them. The CDR3 is made up of 16 amino acids. Germline CDR1 is LNHDA and CDR2 is SQIVND (reference sequence). CDR3 amino acids: CASSIGGIDGNYGYTF. In DNA, the CDR3 is TGTGCCAGTAGTATTGGGGGGATCGACGGGAACTATGGCTACACCTTC. The complete variable domain, with remaining parts taken from reference TRBV19 and TRBJ1-2, reads DGGITQSPKYLFRKEGQNVTLSCEQNLNHDAMYWYRQDPGQGLRLIYYSQIVNDFQKGDIAEGYSVSREKKESFPLTVTSAQKNPTAFYLCASSIGGIDGNYGYTFGSGTRLTVV.

The table lists this clone with a count of one. DNA for the CDR3: TGTGCCAGCTCGGCGCGACAGGCCAAGGACTACACCTTC. It encodes CASSARQAKDYTF. The chain uses TRBV18 and TRBJ1-2; tentatively, D is TRBD1 (6 bases). This CDR3 comprises 13 residues. V lost 6 bases, J lost 10 bases, and 18 bases lay in between. Germline loops: CDR1 KGHSH, CDR2 LQKENI.

The V gene is TRBV19, the J gene TRBJ1-5; D is possibly TRBD1 (5 bases). Germline lookup yields CDR1 LNHDA and CDR2 SQIVND (reference sequence). V was pared by 6 bases and J by 9 bases, with 15 bases between. This CDR3 has 13 amino acids. This CDR3 is CASRGQGQGPQHF. For the CDR3, the DNA is TGTGCCAGTAGGGGGCAGGGCCAGGGGCCCCAGCATTTT.

The rearrangement uses TRBV24-1 and TRBJ2-7; 9 positions match TRBD2. Germline lookup yields CDR1 KGHDR and CDR2 SFDVKD. V shed 5 bases and J 6 bases; nucleotides not matched to a gene: 4. The CDR3 is 13 residues long. As DNA, the CDR3 is TGTGCCACCAGTGGTAGCGGGGGTCGCGAGCAGTACTTC. Its protein is CATSGSGGREQYF.

CDR3 sequence: CASSKDRYNEQYF. CDR3 nucleotide sequence: TGTGCCAGCAGTAAAGACAGGTATAACGAGCAGTACTTC. The rearrangement uses TRBV13 and TRBJ2-7; TRBD1 is a possible D gene (6 bases). Germline values: CDR1 PRHDT, CDR2 FYEKMQ (reference sequence). Deletions cut 6 bases from V and 5 bases from J, with 14 bases between. The CDR3 contains 13 residues.

This chain joins TRBV6-6 and TRBJ1-2; possible D gene TRBD1, 6 bases. The V gene lost 0 bases and the J gene lost 1 base, with 6 bases spanning the gap. This CDR3 spans 14 amino acids. Germline loops: CDR1 MNHNY, CDR2 SVGAGI (reference sequence). CDR3 in DNA: TGTGCCAGCAGTTACTCACAGGGTAACTATGGCTACACCTTC. Residues: CASSYSQGNYGYTF.